These T cell receptor beta chains were read from a single sample in a study of PD-L1 blockade in urothelial cancer. Method: immunoSEQ multiplex PCR; TCRdb's copy keeps in-frame clones and lacks some. This sample has about 51,000 clones, with about 88% found just once. The sample consisted of PBMCs, taken around atezolizumab (anti-PD-L1) treatment. Receptors were obtained from a man in his 60s with urothelial cancer. Each CDR3 is given with its conserved first and last residue. Each record gives: D gene, clone size, V gene, J gene, CDR3 protein, CDR3 DNA. The D gene is left open where the match is weak. The size of a clone is reported for some rows only, either as once, few or many, or as a class for expanded clones.

>TRBD1|NA|TRBV9|TRBJ1-1
CASSLRDRGATEAFF
TGTGCCAGCAGCCTTCGGGACAGGGGGGCCACTGAAGCTTTCTTT
>NA|NA|TRBV15|TRBJ2-7
CATSRDSQSQYF
TGTGCCACCAGCAGAGATAGCCAATCGCAGTACTTC
>TRBD1|NA|TRBV7-9|TRBJ1-3
CASSLDRATSGNTIYF
TGTGCCAGCAGCTTGGACAGGGCAACCTCTGGAAACACCATATATTTT
>NA|few|TRBV6-1|TRBJ2-4
CASSVAGQTTKNIQYF
TGTGCCAGCAGTGTCGCGGGACAGACAACCAAAAACATTCAGTACTTC
>TRBD1|NA|TRBV25-1|TRBJ1-3
CASSEPGGSGNTIYF
TGTGCCAGCAGTGAACCAGGGGGGTCTGGAAACACCATATATTTT
>TRBD1|NA|TRBV25-1|TRBJ1-2
CASSESEGARGYTF
TGTGCCAGCAGTGAATCCGAGGGGGCGCGTGGCTACACCTTC
>NA|NA|TRBV7-9|TRBJ2-2
CASSLPGTGELFF
TGTGCCAGCAGCTTACCAGGGACCGGGGAGCTGTTTTTT
>NA|NA|TRBV28|TRBJ2-7
CASSSPREQYF
TGTGCCAGCAGTTCCCCCCGCGAGCAGTACTTC
>TRBD1|NA|TRBV7-3|TRBJ1-5
CASSLEGTGNQPQHF
TGTGCCAGCAGCTTAGAGGGGACAGGCAATCAGCCCCAGCATTTT
>NA|NA|TRBV6-1|TRBJ2-7
CATRSLSYEQYF
TGTGCCACGCGGTCCTTATCCTACGAGCAGTACTTC
>NA|NA|TRBV28|TRBJ1-5
CASSPPGPGGNQPQHF
TGTGCCAGCAGTCCACCGGGACCGGGGGGCAATCAGCCCCAGCATTTT
>NA|NA|TRBV2|TRBJ2-3
CASSGQVLGTQYF
TGTGCCAGCAGTGGACAGGTTCTCGGTACGCAGTATTTT
>NA|NA|TRBV9|TRBJ1-2
CASSATGPSYGYTF
TGTGCCAGCAGCGCGACAGGTCCCAGCTATGGCTACACCTTC
>NA|NA|TRBV11-2|TRBJ2-3
CASSLEVGSTDTQYF
TGTGCCAGCAGCCTGGAGGTCGGTAGCACAGATACGCAGTATTTT
>TRBD1|NA|TRBV28|TRBJ1-2
CASNSGQPNYGYTF
TGTGCCAGTAACTCGGGACAGCCGAACTATGGCTACACCTTC
>TRBD1|NA|TRBV2|TRBJ1-2
CASSDRVNYGYTF
TGTGCCAGCTCGGACAGGGTCAACTATGGCTACACCTTC
>TRBD1|NA|TRBV19|TRBJ1-2
CASIQGRNYGYTF
TGTGCCAGTATACAGGGGCGGAACTATGGCTACACCTTC
>NA|NA|TRBV5-1|TRBJ1-5
CASSLRPRSDSPNQPQHF
TGCGCCAGCAGCTTGCGGCCACGATCGGACAGTCCTAATCAGCCCCAGCATTTT
>TRBD2|NA|TRBV7-9|TRBJ2-7
CASSAPGVASGRSEQYF
TGTGCCAGCAGCGCCCCGGGGGTCGCTAGCGGGAGAAGCGAGCAGTACTTC